Below are 27 T cell receptor beta chains sequenced from a single sample in a study of T cells in women clearing cervical HPV infection. Generated by immunoSEQ multiplex PCR, the TCRdb table keeps only in-frame clones and is missing some. The sample data list about 36,000 clones. Sequenced input: blood buffy coat. The source is a woman aged 18 to 75 with a cervical HPV16 infection that either progressed to CIN3+ or cleared (not recorded which).

About this clone: The CDR3 extends 3 residues past the end of the read, so its final part is completed from the germline J gene. The V call is TRBV5-6, the J call TRBJ2-1; 7 positions match TRBD2. The germline V gene has CDR1 SGHDT and CDR2 YYEEEE. The CDR3 loop spans 13 amino acids. V gave up 0 bases and J gave up 9 bases; unmatched junction bases: 3. CDR3 in amino acids: CASSLARGGEQFF. Partial CDR3 DNA: TGTGCCAGCAGCTTGGCCCGCGGGGGTGAG.

For this clone: The CDR3 goes on 3 residues after the read ends, and that part is filled in from the germline J gene. This chain joins TRBV7-6 and TRBJ2-3; TRBD1 matches at 12 bases. Germline assignment: CDR1 SGHVS and CDR2 FNYEAQ. V was clipped by 4 bases and J by 2 bases; unmatched bases: 4. The CDR3 has 16 residues. CDR3 DNA, as far as it was read: TGTGCCAGCAGCTGGGGGACAGGGGGCGTCACAGATACG. Amino acid sequence: CASSWGTGGVTDT. The entire CDR3 is CASSWGTGGVTDTQYF.

Turning to this clone: The read falls 3 residues short of the CDR3 end, and the missing part is taken from the germline J gene. The gene calls are TRBV5-1 and TRBJ1-1; D is perhaps TRBD1 (5 bases). V lost 3 bases and J lost 1, with 10 bases in between. Germline-derived CDR1 and CDR2 are SGHRS and YFSETQ. CDR3 length: 14 residues. The CDR3 here is CASSWGGPNTEAFF. The DNA read from the CDR3 is TGCGCCAGCAGCTGGGGCGGTCCGAACACTGAA.

Concerning this clone itself: The sequenced fragment ends 3 residues before the CDR3 boundary, so the rest is inferred from the germline J gene. This rearrangement joins TRBV7-8 to TRBJ2-7; 9 bases fit TRBD1. The CDR3 has 14 residues. The germline V gene encodes CDR1 SGHVS and CDR2 FQNEAQ. The trim removed 5 bases at V and 2 bases at J, leaving 4 bases unmatched. The CDR3 bases that were read are TGTGCCAGCAGCCCACGGGACAGGGCCTACGAG. Translated: CASSPRDRAYE. The complete CDR3 reads CASSPRDRAYEQYF.

As concerns this clone: The read falls 3 residues short of the CDR3 end, and the missing part is taken from the germline J gene. This chain links TRBV7-9 with TRBJ1-1; D is unresolved. Looked up from germline, CDR1 is SEHNR and CDR2 is FQNEAQ (reference sequence). This CDR3 has 12 amino acids. Trimming removed 5 bases at V and 2 bases at J, with 6 bases between. CDR3 DNA, as far as it was read: TGTGCCAGCAGCCCCTCCAACACTGAA. Its protein is CASSPSNTE. The entire CDR3 protein reads CASSPSNTEAFF.

In the case of this clone: The CDR3 end lies 3 residues beyond the end of the read and is filled in from the germline J gene. The chain is built from TRBV5-1 and TRBJ1-6; 10 bases agree with TRBD1. The germline CDR1 and CDR2 sequences are SGHRS and YFSETQ. This CDR3 contains 15 residues. CDR3 sequence: CASSLAGTGDLSLHF. The covered CDR3 bases are TGCGCCAGCAGCTTAGCCGGGACAGGGGATTTATCC. Full variable domain (rest looked up from reference TRBV5-1 and TRBJ1-6): KAGVTQTPRYLIKTRGQQVTLSCSPISGHRSVSWYQQTPGQGLQFLFEYFSETQRNKGNFPGRFSGRQFSNSRSEMNVSTLELGDSALYLCASSLAGTGDLSLHFGNGTRLTVT.

On this clone: The CDR3 is cut off 3 residues early in the read; its end comes from the germline J gene. The V and J genes are TRBV19 and TRBJ1-2; 8 bases map to TRBD1. Germline V gene sequence: CDR1 LNHDA, CDR2 SQIVND (reference sequence). The CDR3 runs to 16 residues. The V segment lost 3 bases and the J segment 4 bases; nucleotides outside the gene matches: 10. CDR3: CASSMERAGGGYGYTF. CDR3 DNA, as far as it was read: TGTGCCAGTAGTATGGAGAGGGCAGGGGGCGGCTATGGC.

Note on this clone: The read is 3 residues too short to cover the CDR3 end, so that end is filled in from the germline J gene. The gene calls are TRBV11-3 and TRBJ2-5, with 11 positions matching TRBD2. With V trimmed by 5 bases and J by 4 bases, 3 bases remained unmatched. Germline V gives CDR1 SGHNT, CDR2 YENEEA. The CDR3 contains 14 residues. CDR3: CASSPGLAGETQYF. The sequenced CDR3 bases are TGTGCCAGCAGCCCCGGACTAGCGGGAGAGACC.

Notes on this clone: The read comes to an end 3 residues before the CDR3 does, leaving the germline J gene to fill in the end. This sequence joins TRBV12-3 or TRBV12-4 and TRBJ2-7, with 9 bases fitting TRBD1. The ends lost 6 bases at V and 3 bases at J; junction bases unmatched: 18. The CDR3 is 18 amino acids. Partial CDR3 DNA: TGTGCCAGCAGCCCCCTCGGACAGGGGATGACCCTAGGCTACGAG. As protein: CASSPLGQGMTLGYE. In full, the CDR3 reads CASSPLGQGMTLGYEQYF.

Remarks on this clone: Read sequence stops 3 residues before the CDR3 end, and the germline J gene provides the missing end. V and J are TRBV28 and TRBJ2-7; possibly TRBD1 for D (6 bases). V lost 4 bases and J 0 bases, leaving 19 bases between the germline ends. Germline V gives CDR1 MDHEN, CDR2 SYDVKM. The CDR3 is made up of 17 amino acids. The CDR3 spells CASSSATGFSRSYEQYF. The DNA read from the CDR3 is TGTGCCAGCAGTTCAGCTACAGGGTTCAGTCGCTCCTACGAG.

On this clone: The read gets to within 3 residues of the CDR3 end, and the germline J gene fills in the rest. The chain recombines TRBV28 with TRBJ2-1; D unclear. The CDR3 covers 13 residues. Looked up from germline, CDR1 is MDHEN and CDR2 is SYDVKM. Trimming shortened V by 8 bases and J by 0 bases, and 8 bases separated the two germline ends. CDR3 in amino acids: CASGQDSYNEQFF. Partial CDR3 DNA: TGTGCCAGCGGGCAGGACTCCTACAATGAG.

Points on this clone: The missing CDR3 end, 3 residues past where the read stops, is filled in from the germline J gene. J is TRBJ2-2 and V is TRBV6-2 or TRBV6-3; TRBD2 aligns across 14 bases. CDR3 length equals 16 residues. The V gene's germline CDR1 is MNHEY and CDR2 SVGEGT. Unmatched junction bases numbered 0, after V lost 2 bases and J lost 4 bases. Partial CDR3 DNA: TGTGCCAGCAGTTACGGGACTAGCGGGGGCACCGGGGAG. Amino acid sequence: CASSYGTSGGTGE. The whole CDR3 protein is CASSYGTSGGTGELFF.

Comments on this clone: With the read ending 3 residues before the CDR3 end, the germline J gene is used to fill in that end. V and J are TRBV7-9 and TRBJ2-2; tentatively, D is TRBD1 or TRBD2 (5 bases each). Germline V gene sequence: CDR1 SEHNR, CDR2 FQNEAQ (reference sequence). The CDR3 has 14 residues. The CDR3 DNA, read in part, is TGTGCCAGCACAGGGCAGGAGGTGTCTGAAAAG. This codes for CASTGQEVSEK. The whole CDR3 protein is CASTGQEVSEKLFF.

Notes on this clone: The missing CDR3 end, 3 residues past where the read stops, is filled in from the germline J gene. The genes are TRBV5-1 and TRBJ2-3, with TRBD1 matching 8 bases. Trimming removed 4 bases from V and 5 bases from J; junction bases left unmatched: 9. The germline CDR1 and CDR2 sequences are SGHRS and YFSETQ. CDR3 length equals 15 residues. The sequenced CDR3 bases are TGCGCCAGCAGCCGTTCGGGACAGGAAAAAGATACG. This sequence encodes CASSRSGQEKDT. The entire CDR3 protein reads CASSRSGQEKDTQYF.

In the case of this clone: The CDR3 end lies 3 residues beyond the end of the read and is filled in from the germline J gene. The rearrangement joins TRBV18 to TRBJ2-4; D possibly corresponds to TRBD2 (5 bases). In germline, CDR1 is KGHSH, CDR2 LQKENI. The CDR3 is 17 residues long. The CDR3 DNA, read in part, is TGTGCCAGCTCACGCATAGGTCCGGGGTCGGCTAACTATGGT. As protein: CASSRIGPGSANYG. The full CDR3 sequence reads CASSRIGPGSANYGQYF.

For this clone: The CDR3 end lies 3 residues beyond the end of the read and is filled in from the germline J gene. V usage is TRBV6-2 or TRBV6-3 and J usage is TRBJ2-1; TRBD2 agrees at 9 bases. This CDR3 has 16 residues. Losses at the gene ends were 0 bases for V and 4 bases for J; bases not matched to a gene: 4. Per the germline V gene, CDR1 is MNHEY and CDR2 is SVGEGT. The CDR3 bases that were read are TGTGCCAGCAGTTACTCGGGACTAGCTGGGTACAATGAG. Translated, it gives CASSYSGLAGYNE. The whole CDR3 reads CASSYSGLAGYNEQFF.

CDR3 region: CSLNRDRGTDTQYF. CDR3 DNA (partial): TGCAGCCTAAACCGGGACAGAGGCACAGATACG. The chain employs TRBV29-1 and TRBJ2-3; 7 bases align to TRBD1. The CDR3 end falls 3 residues outside the read, so it is completed with the germline J gene. J was trimmed by 1 base and V by 8 bases; bases with no gene match: 9. Germline lookup yields CDR1 SQVTM and CDR2 ANQGSEA. This CDR3 is built from 14 residues.

Of note for this clone: The read terminates 3 residues before the CDR3 end, so the remaining end is supplied by the germline J gene. The chain links TRBV7-9 to TRBJ2-7; 10 positions match TRBD1. Germline values: CDR1 SEHNR, CDR2 FQNEAQ (reference sequence). The CDR3 consists of 15 residues. J was trimmed by 6 bases and V by 1 base; bases with no gene match: 6. The covered CDR3 bases are TGTGCCAGCAGCTTAGTGGGACAGGGGAAAGGCGAG. Its translation: CASSLVGQGKGE. The whole CDR3 protein reads CASSLVGQGKGEQYF. The entire variable domain, with the rest obtained from reference TRBV7-9 and TRBJ2-7, is as follows: DTGVSQNPRHKITKRGQNVTFRCDPISEHNRLYWYRQTLGQGPEFLTYFQNEAQLEKSRLLSDRFSAERPKGSFSTLEIQRTEQGDSAMYLCASSLVGQGKGEQYFGPGTRLTVT.

As regards this clone: The read stops 3 residues short of the end of the CDR3; the missing end is completed from the germline J gene. This chain connects TRBV5-1 to TRBJ1-1; TRBD1 aligns across 8 bases. The CDR3 length is 15 residues. V lost 0 bases, J lost 5 bases, and 6 bases stayed unmatched. Germline V gene data show CDR1 as SGHRS and CDR2 as YFSETQ. The CDR3 bases that were read are TGCGCCAGCAGCTTGGAGGTGACAGGGGTGACTGAA. Translated: CASSLEVTGVTE. The CDR3 as a whole reads CASSLEVTGVTEAFF.

Points on this clone: The read falls 3 residues short of the CDR3 end, and the missing part is taken from the germline J gene. The chain is built from TRBV19 and TRBJ2-3; 10 bases map to TRBD1. This CDR3 region has 15 residues. In germline, CDR1 is LNHDA, CDR2 SQIVND (reference sequence). CDR3 sequence reads: CASSSQGQGSQPQYF. The sequenced part of the CDR3 DNA is TGTGCCAGTAGTTCCCAGGGACAGGGGTCACAGCCG.

A word on this clone: Coverage ceases 3 residues before the CDR3 finishes, and the germline J gene fills in the end. The chain links TRBV5-6 to TRBJ2-3; no clear D gene. CDR1 and CDR2 (germline): SGHDT, YYEEEE. V was clipped by 4 bases and J by 6 bases, with 9 bases between them. The CDR3 covers 12 residues. CDR3 DNA, as far as it was read: TGTGCCAGCAGCAGCCCGCGGGATACG. It specifies CASSSPRDT. The whole CDR3 is CASSSPRDTQYF.

Comments on this clone: The sequence runs out 3 residues before the end of the CDR3; the remainder is reconstructed from the germline J gene. The rearrangement uses TRBV19 and TRBJ2-4, with TRBD1 identical over 10 bases. The germline gives CDR1 LNHDA, CDR2 SQIVND (reference sequence). This CDR3 comprises 15 residues. CDR3 sequence: CASKQPGQGNYGQYF. Partial CDR3 DNA: TGTGCCAGTAAGCAGCCGGGACAGGGGAACTATGGT.

CDR3 bases read: TGTGCCAGCAGCTACTCCGGGACAGGGCTTGAAAAA. This encodes CASSYSGTGLEK. The whole CDR3 is CASSYSGTGLEKLFF. The chain couples TRBV7-2 to TRBJ1-4; 9 bases align to TRBD1. The read is 3 residues too short to cover the CDR3 end, so that end is filled in from the germline J gene. CDR3 size: 15 residues. Per the germline V gene, CDR1 is SGHTA and CDR2 is FQGNSA. Trimming removed 4 bases from V and 7 bases from J; junction bases left unmatched: 7.

Partial CDR3 DNA: TGTGCCTCAGGGGTGAGCTCCTATAATTCACCC. Protein: CASGVSSYNSP. The whole CDR3 reads CASGVSSYNSPLHF. The genes are TRBV18 and TRBJ1-6, with TRBD1 as a possible D gene (6 bases). The read gets to within 3 residues of the CDR3 end, and the germline J gene fills in the rest. V was cut by 11 bases and J by 0 bases, with 11 bases left in between. Germline-derived CDR1 and CDR2 are KGHSH and LQKENI. The CDR3 is made up of 14 amino acids.

As concerns this clone: The CDR3 goes on 3 residues after the read ends, and that part is filled in from the germline J gene. V gene TRBV7-7 combines with J gene TRBJ2-3, with D tentatively TRBD2 (6 bases). CDR3 size: 15 residues. CDR1 is SSHAT, CDR2 FNYEAQ, per germline (reference sequence). CDR3 DNA (partial): TGTGCCAGCAGCTTAGGTGGGGGGATCGGAGAGACG. Its translation: CASSLGGGIGET. The full CDR3 sequence reads CASSLGGGIGETQYF.

Here the CDR3 reads CASSLYGTGSEQYF. The sequenced part of the CDR3 DNA is TGTGCCAGCAGCTTGTACGGGACAGGGTCCGAG. V and J are TRBV5-6 and TRBJ2-7, with 9 nucleotides matching TRBD1. The CDR3 end lies 3 residues beyond the end of the read and is filled in from the germline J gene. CDR1 is SGHDT, CDR2 YYEEEE, per germline. The V gene end was trimmed by 1 base and the J gene end by 6 bases; junction bases not matched to a gene: 5. The CDR3 totals 14 residues.

A remark on this clone: The missing CDR3 end, 3 residues past where the read stops, is filled in from the germline J gene. V gene TRBV20-1 combines with J gene TRBJ1-1; TRBD1 agrees at 11 bases. V gave up 6 bases and J gave up 3 bases; unmatched junction bases: 3. Germline V gene data show CDR1 as DFQATT and CDR2 as SNEGSKA (reference sequence). This CDR3 has 13 residues. CDR3 DNA, as far as it was read: TGCAGTGCCGGACAGGGGGCGGACACTGAA. This sequence encodes CSAGQGADTE. The whole CDR3 sequence reads CSAGQGADTEAFF.